This T cell receptor beta chain was observed in a study of shared clonotypes between healthy human individuals. Negatively enriched CD4+ T cells were divided by CD45RA into naive and memory. Several immunoSEQ plates held equal portions of the genomic DNA taken from each subset. Each sorted subset replicate got 200 ng genomic DNA, roughly 30,000 genomes. Measured with immunoSEQ multiplex PCR; TCRdb has only the in-frame clones, and not every one. The sample includes about 2 million clones, 90% to 95% of them seen just once. Study observations and caveats: The study found roughly 5% of naive CD4 clonotypes shared across a few donors.

Regarding this clone: Its antigen is undetermined.

Material: naive CD4+ T cells sorted from blood. The subset denotes: CD45RA+ positively selected. The receptor's source is a man younger than 35 in good health.

The CDR3 reads CATSNRDTNEKLFF. As DNA, the CDR3 is TGTGCCACCAGCAACCGGGACACTAATGAAAAACTGTTTTTT. The J gene is TRBJ1-4, the V gene TRBV15; tentative D call: TRBD1 (5 bases). This CDR3 region has 14 residues. Germline-derived CDR1 and CDR2 are LNHNV and YYDKDF (reference sequence). Between the trimmed V and J ends, which lost 4 bases and 2 bases, there was a span of 8 bases.